The TCR beta chain described here comes from a study of T cells in Graves' hyperthyroidism and ophthalmopathy. Study-wide findings and caveats: Ophthalmopathy was identified by the model a median about 6.8 months ahead of onset.

V was shortened by 5 bases and J by 3 bases, with 11 bases between the two germline ends. This CDR3 has 13 residues. Germline CDR1 reads SGHAT; CDR2 reads FQNNGV. This clonotype was seen repeatedly, ten times or more. Its cognate antigen is unknown. Graves' hyperthyroidism without ophthalmopathy progression within 18 months was termed stable. Participants, patients aged 18 to 65, had newly diagnosed hyperthyroidism with a duration under 2 months. Fresh peripheral blood, 8 to 10 ml, was the source of the PBMCs. The source material, RNA transcripts, was used to amplify TCR beta CDR3 regions. A first-round RT-PCR of the TCR CDR3 used the HTBI primer set. TCRdb called the multiplex PCR reads again in MiXCR, with one record for every CDR3 protein. The sample holds about 720,000 distinct CDR3 sequences, approximately 16% seen once.

The receptor's source is a man between 18 and 35 years old with Graves' hyperthyroidism. The V call is TRBV11-2, the J call TRBJ2-7; either TRBD1 or TRBD2 may supply D (5 bases each). Source material: blood. CDR3 DNA sequence: TGTGCCAGCAGCCTAGGGACGGTCTACGAGCAGTACTTC. This codes for CASSLGTVYEQYF. Supplemented by reference TRBV11-2 and TRBJ2-7, the full variable domain reads EAGVAQSPRYKIIEKRQSVAFWCNPISGHATLYWYQQILGQGPKLLIQFQNNGVVDDSQLPKDRFSAERLKGVDSTLKIQPAKLEDSAVYLCASSLGTVYEQYFGPGTRLTVT.